This note documents a single T cell receptor (beta chain) sequence. Its antigen remains unknown. The sample belongs to a study of memory CD8 T cells in hepatitis C reinfection. On the study more broadly: Peak reinfection sampling occurred 3 to 8 weeks after detected reinfection. Findings and limits, study-wide: Only four or five donors prevented definitive conclusions about public clonotypes.

Germline CDR1 and CDR2: MGHDK and SYGVNS. V was pared by 3 bases and J by 0 bases, with 8 bases between. The CDR3 spans 14 residues. Measured with immunoSEQ multiplex PCR; TCRdb has only the in-frame clones, and not every one. The table lists under 50,000 clones, roughly 90% of them singletons. Described time point: peak reinfection, 3 to 8 weeks after reinfection detection. The sorted cells went straight to TCR sequencing with no prior in vitro expansion. At all three reinfection time points, viable CD3+ CD8+ CD45RO- cells from a couple of donors served as controls. Source material: naive CD8+ T cells sorted from blood. The receptor was isolated from a young man with hepatitis C virus infection. The chain carries TRBV25-1 and TRBJ2-5; unclear D gene. CDR3 in DNA: TGTGCCAGCAGTGAGTCAGAAAACCAAGAGACCCAGTACTTC. Translated, it gives CASSESENQETQYF.